The 17 T cell receptor beta chains in this list originate from one sample, sequenced in a study of cytomegalovirus exposure and HLA in healthy donors (dated 2017 in TCRdb). Library preparation employed the immunoSEQ multiplex PCR assay. For the multiplex PCR, a mixture combining 60 forward primers for TCR Vbeta segments and 13 reverse primers for TCR Jbeta segments was used. TCRdb mirrors the immuneACCESS table, restricted to in-frame sequences. Some clones are absent from its copies; in checked studies, under half trace to an unresolved V gene, and the reason for the others is unknown. The sample table holds approximately 110,000 clones, of which 70% to 85% were seen once. The top ten clones comprise approximately 2.7% of the sample. The sequencing sample was made of PBMCs. The source of these receptors is a woman between 18 and 29 years old in good health and CMV-seronegative.

The chain combines TRBV18 with TRBJ2-7; TRBD2 aligns across 9 bases. Germline V gives CDR1 KGHSH, CDR2 LQKENI. The CDR3 runs to 17 residues. With V trimmed by 1 base and J by 2 bases, 9 bases remained unmatched. The CDR3 region is CASSPQAGGTGPYEQYF. CDR3 bases: TGTGCCAGCTCACCACAGGCGGGAGGGACCGGCCCCTACGAGCAGTACTTC.

This chain uses TRBV7-2 with TRBJ2-7; D perhaps matches TRBD1 (6 bases). This CDR3 spans 12 amino acids. CDR1 is SGHTA and CDR2 is FQGNSA in the germline V gene. V lost 6 bases and J lost 5, with 11 bases in between. The CDR3 bases are TGTGCCAGCAGTTTATCAGGGGACGAGCAGTACTTC. This sequence encodes CASSLSGDEQYF.

This clone was counted between two and nine times. This chain uses TRBV9 with TRBJ2-2; TRBD1 aligns across 8 bases. The germline V gene has CDR1 SGDLS and CDR2 YYNGEE. CDR3 length equals 18 residues. Unmatched junction bases numbered 10, after V lost 0 bases and J lost 3 bases. The CDR3: CASSVDFSGGLDTGELFF. In DNA form, the CDR3 reads TGTGCCAGCAGCGTAGACTTTTCAGGGGGCTTAGACACCGGGGAGCTGTTTTTT.

The chain uses TRBV28 and TRBJ2-4; the match to TRBD1 covers 7 bases. Per germline, CDR1 MDHEN and CDR2 SYDVKM. The V and J ends lost 6 bases and 0 bases, in that order; junction bases with no gene match: 14. The length of the CDR3 is 18 residues. The CDR3 sequence: CASRDRQGSPLAKNIQYF. The CDR3, as DNA: TGTGCCAGCAGGGATCGACAGGGAAGCCCACTAGCCAAAAACATTCAGTACTTC.

V and J are TRBV6-1 and TRBJ2-1, with TRBD2 matching 12 bases. The CDR3 has 18 amino acids. Germline assignment: CDR1 MNHNS and CDR2 SASEGT. The junction had 13 bases not matched to a gene; V was cut back by 3 bases and J by 7 bases. The CDR3: CASSERTSGILSGNEQFF. The CDR3 DNA sequence: TGTGCCAGCAGTGAGAGGACTAGCGGGATTTTGTCGGGGAATGAGCAGTTCTTC.

This CDR3 reads CASSQAGVSADTQYF. As DNA, the CDR3 is TGCGCCAGCAGCCAAGCGGGGGTCAGCGCAGATACGCAGTATTTT. V and J are TRBV4-1 and TRBJ2-3, with a tentative D call TRBD2 (6 bases). This CDR3 comprises 15 residues. V was clipped by 1 base and J by 4 bases, with 12 bases between them. CDR1 MGHRA and CDR2 YSYEKL come from the germline V gene.

The chain employs TRBV12-1 and TRBJ1-5; the D segment call TRBD1 is taken from the table without a DNA check. TRBV12-1 is a known pseudogene. The CDR3 has 17 residues. This CDR3 reads CASRRVQGYYSNQPQHF. DNA for the CDR3: TGTGCCAGCAGGAGAGTCCAGGGTTATTATAGCAATCAGCCCCAGCATTTT.

This clone was seen only once. The rearrangement joins TRBV20-1 to TRBJ2-3; no reliable D call. Between the trimmed V and J ends, which lost 3 bases and 5 bases, there was a span of 3 bases. The CDR3 has 10 amino acids. Germline V gene lookup returns CDR1 DFQATT and CDR2 SNEGSKA (reference sequence). The chain's CDR3 is CSASLDTQYF. CDR3 in DNA: TGCAGTGCTAGTCTAGATACGCAGTATTTT.

The rearrangement uses TRBV11-2 and TRBJ1-1; D is unclear. The V gene lost 5 bases and the J gene lost 4 bases, with 11 bases spanning the gap. The germline V gene has CDR1 SGHAT and CDR2 FQNNGV. The CDR3 extends over 13 amino acids. This CDR3 is CASSLARSTEAFF. CDR3 DNA: TGTGCCAGCAGCCTAGCGAGGTCCACTGAAGCTTTCTTT. Complete variable domain (other parts from reference TRBV11-2 and TRBJ1-1): EAGVAQSPRYKIIEKRQSVAFWCNPISGHATLYWYQQILGQGPKLLIQFQNNGVVDDSQLPKDRFSAERLKGVDSTLKIQPAKLEDSAVYLCASSLARSTEAFFGQGTRLTVV.

This clone occurred once. This chain connects TRBV7-2 to TRBJ2-7; the D gene is possibly TRBD1 (6 bases). Germline V gene data show CDR1 as SGHTA and CDR2 as FQGNSA. The V and J ends lost 5 bases and 7 bases respectively, with 21 bases between them. The CDR3 is 15 amino acids. CDR3 in DNA: TGTGCCAGCAGCGCACGTCCGAGGGGGTTGGGGGAGCAGTACTTC. It encodes CASSARPRGLGEQYF.

This clone has just a few counts. This chain links TRBV6-5 with TRBJ1-5, with no clear D. Trimming removed 0 bases at V and 6 bases at J, with 12 bases between. Germline CDR1 and CDR2: MNHEY and SVGAGI. CDR3 length: 15 amino acids. This CDR3 reads CASSYSMREGQPQHF. The CDR3 DNA follows: TGTGCCAGCAGTTACTCGATGAGGGAAGGTCAGCCCCAGCATTTT.

This chain links TRBV29-1 with TRBJ2-2; 9 bases are shared with TRBD1. The CDR3 totals 14 residues. V lost 7 bases to trimming and J lost 5 bases; unmatched junction nucleotides: 8. Germline V gene data show CDR1 as SQVTM and CDR2 as ANQGSEA. In DNA form, the CDR3 reads TGCAGCGCCCTGGGACAGGGAGAAACCGGGGAGCTGTTTTTT. This translates into CSALGQGETGELFF.

The chain joins TRBV28 to TRBJ1-5; perhaps TRBD1 as D (5 bases). In germline, CDR1 is MDHEN, CDR2 SYDVKM. The CDR3 loop spans 13 amino acids. V gave up 6 bases and J gave up 8 bases, with 14 bases separating them. CDR3 bases: TGTGCCAGCAGCACCGGGGGTTTGGAGCCCCAGCATTTT. It yields the protein CASSTGGLEPQHF.

The chain joins TRBV18 to TRBJ1-1, with TRBD1 matching 7 bases. V was clipped by 3 bases and J by 3 bases; unmatched bases: 16. This CDR3 is 18 amino acids long. Germline values: CDR1 KGHSH, CDR2 LQKENI. Written as DNA, the CDR3 is TGTGCCAGCTCACCCCCAAAGGGGGCGCCTAACCCTTACACTGAAGCTTTCTTT. This gives the protein CASSPPKGAPNPYTEAFF.

A few counts support this clone. The same CDR3 can be traced to other DNA sequences in this sample. The J gene is TRBJ2-5, the V gene TRBV28; a weak D match, TRBD2 (6 bases). Germline CDR1 MDHEN, CDR2 SYDVKM. The germline V and J ends were trimmed by 5 bases and 2 bases, with 15 bases remaining between them. The CDR3 is 15 amino acids. In DNA, the CDR3 is TGTGCCAGCAGTCTCACAGGTGGGGGGCAAGAGACCCAGTACTTC. It translates to CASSLTGGGQETQYF.

The CDR3 loop reads CASSWTSGRADTQYF. DNA of the CDR3: TGTGCCAGCAGTTGGACTAGCGGGAGGGCAGATACGCAGTATTTT. The chain has TRBV6-5 and TRBJ2-3, with TRBD2 matching over 15 bases. The germline gives CDR1 MNHEY, CDR2 SVGAGI. The CDR3 sequence is 15 residues long. J gave up 4 bases and V 4 bases, and 0 bases lay outside the gene matches.

As DNA, the CDR3 is TGTGCCAGCAGCCTCGGGGTAGCGGGTGGGGCTTACGAGCAGTACTTC. It codes for CASSLGVAGGAYEQYF. The rearrangement links TRBV7-2 to TRBJ2-7, with 7 bases matching TRBD2. CDR1 SGHTA and CDR2 FQGNSA come from the germline V gene. V lost 5 bases to trimming and J lost 4 bases; unmatched junction nucleotides: 14. The CDR3 is made up of 16 amino acids.